This T cell receptor beta chain stems from a study of T cell responses to AZD1222 COVID-19 vaccine. V lost 4 bases, J lost 7 bases, and 4 bases stayed unmatched. Germline loops: CDR1 LNHDA, CDR2 SQIVND (reference sequence). This CDR3 has 14 amino acids. The repertoire was sequenced with immunoSEQ multiplex PCR; TCRdb's copy has only in-frame clones and lacks some. The data contain approximately 80,000 clones, 85% to 90% of them singletons. Regarding this clone: The antigen is not known.

Whole-study results and caveats: Increases in Spike-specific TCR breadth and depth were seen after two AZD1222 doses. Just five or six AZD1222 recipients tested seropositive at baseline.

Sequenced material: peripheral blood, taken on day 0 of AZD1222 vaccination. The TCR was taken from an adult in good health. This chain connects TRBV19 to TRBJ2-1, with 10 bases fitting TRBD1. In nucleotides, the CDR3 is TGTGCCAGTAGTAAAGGGACAGGGGCGAATGAGCAGTTCTTC. Encoded protein: CASSKGTGANEQFF.